This paragraph covers one TCR beta chain sequence. What it binds is not known. V shed 2 bases and J 8 bases; nucleotides not matched to a gene: 14. Germline lookup yields CDR1 MDHEN and CDR2 SYDVKM. CDR3 length equals 16 residues. This sample is part of a study of OX40 agonist ivuxolimab in advanced cancers. Study details: Ivuxolimab was administered intravenously to patients at 0.01 to 10 mg/kg every 2 weeks. The study's findings and limits: Normalized expansion of T-cell clones was also low for some nonresponders.

Autoimmune disease history or systemic immunosuppression excluded patients. Researchers took blood at baseline, on cycle 4 day 1, and on cycle 7 day 1. Method: immunoSEQ multiplex PCR; TCRdb's copy keeps in-frame clones and lacks some. There are approximately 50,000 clones in the sample; approximately 80% occur only once, and 3.5% to 4.5% lies in the top ten. This sample comprised CD4+ or CD8+ T cells sorted from blood, obtained in a trial of the OX40 agonist ivuxolimab. The origin of this receptor is an adult with an advanced solid tumor such as melanoma, head and neck, liver or kidney cancer. This rearrangement joins TRBV28 to TRBJ1-2, with 7 bases fitting TRBD1. Written as DNA, the CDR3 is TGTGCCAGCAGTTTACTTACGGGACAGCCATTCTGGGGCTACACCTTC. Translating it yields CASSLLTGQPFWGYTF.